The next 3 T cell receptor beta chains were all read from a single sample in a study of spatial heterogeneity in lung cancer (dated by TCRdb to about 2019). The sample's time point label, decoded: sample taken at primary tumor resection. For TCR sequencing, whole RNA was extracted from tumor and nontumor lung tissue, or from cryopreserved PBMC samples, and no cell sorting was done. Library preparation used 5' RACE. TCRdb lists the instrument as NextSeq 500. Clones were called with MiXCR by TCRdb after fastp trimmed the public reads at Q25, and only in-frame beta chains were retained. When rows share a CDR3 protein, they turn into one entry using the most common DNA and genes. Present in this sample are about 9,000 distinct CDR3 sequences, roughly 5% of which were seen just once. The ten largest clones add up to roughly 29% of the sample. Sequenced here: PBMCs, sampled at surgery. These receptors came from a male donor with early-stage non-small cell lung cancer.

This clonotype is medium-sized by share. This beta chain appears as a stray read in a library generated for alpha chains; its size is not informative. The V gene is TRBV6-5, the J gene TRBJ1-2; 7 nucleotides match TRBD1. CDR1 and CDR2 from the germline V gene are MNHEY and SVGAGI. J gave up 4 bases and V 10 bases, and 15 bases lay outside the gene matches. The CDR3 is made up of 15 amino acids. CDR3 in amino acids: CATFSGNRGTYGYTF. The CDR3 region has the DNA TGTGCCACCTTTAGCGGTAACAGGGGTACCTATGGCTACACCTTC.

This clonotype has at least ten counts. This beta chain turned up in a library designed for alpha chains; as an off-target read, its abundance says little. The rearrangement joins TRBV28 to TRBJ2-3, with D perhaps matching TRBD1 or TRBD2 (7 bases each). V shed 3 bases and J shed 2 bases, with 18 bases lying between them. The CDR3 consists of 17 residues. Germline V lookup: CDR1 MDHEN, CDR2 SYDVKM. The CDR3 protein is CASSFTRGRGPTDTQYF. In DNA form, the CDR3 reads TGTGCCAGCAGTTTCACCCGGGGGAGGGGGCCCACAGATACGCAGTATTTT.

This clonotype was counted at least ten times. A library prepared for alpha chains yielded this beta chain as an off-target read; its size is of little meaning. V and J are TRBV7-9 and TRBJ1-1; perhaps TRBD1 as D (5 bases). Trimming left V 2 bases short and J 4 bases short, with 8 bases between. Germline CDR1 is SEHNR and CDR2 is FQNEAQ (reference sequence). There are 13 residues in the CDR3. As DNA, the CDR3 is TGTGCCAGCAGCTTATCGCAGGGCACTGAAGCTTTCTTT. This codes for CASSLSQGTEAFF.